This T cell receptor beta chain was sequenced during a study of blood T cell repertoires in COVID-19. Turning to the study itself: The samples span acute and convalescent COVID-19 from the United States, Italy and Spain.

Per germline, CDR1 MNHNY and CDR2 SVGAGI (reference sequence). This CDR3 has 13 residues. Trimming cost V 6 bases and J 3 bases; bases outside gene matches: 5. Using immunoSEQ multiplex PCR, the repertoire was profiled, and TCRdb retains in-frame clones only, with some absent. The table shows around 400,000 clones, with roughly 90% occurring only once. Sequencing input: PBMCs or T cells enriched from blood (not recorded which). V and J are TRBV6-6 and TRBJ2-7; TRBD2 aligns across 7 bases. This TCR was recovered from a woman aged 18-30 years who had been exposed to COVID-19. CDR3: CASRGGAGYEQYF. CDR3 bases: TGTGCCAGCAGGGGAGGGGCCGGCTACGAGCAGTACTTC.